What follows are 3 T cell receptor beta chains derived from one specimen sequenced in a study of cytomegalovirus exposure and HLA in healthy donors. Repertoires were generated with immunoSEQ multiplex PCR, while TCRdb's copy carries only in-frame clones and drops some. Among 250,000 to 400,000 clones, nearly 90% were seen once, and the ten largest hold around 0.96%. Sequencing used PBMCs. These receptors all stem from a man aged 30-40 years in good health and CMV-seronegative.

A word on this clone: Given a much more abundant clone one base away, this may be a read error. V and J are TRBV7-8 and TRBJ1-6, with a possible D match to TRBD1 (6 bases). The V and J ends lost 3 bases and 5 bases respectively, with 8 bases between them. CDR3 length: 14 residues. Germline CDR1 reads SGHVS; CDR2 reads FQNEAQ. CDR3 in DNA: TGTGCCAGCAGCTTCAGGGGTAATAATTCACCCCTCCACTTT. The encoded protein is CASSFRGNNSPLHF.

CDR3 loop: CASSMGTGVSPLHF. The CDR3 bases are TGTGCCAGTAGTATGGGGACAGGGGTTTCACCCCTCCACTTT. The chain uses TRBV19 and TRBJ1-6, with TRBD1 matching 10 bases. The CDR3 runs 14 residues. V lost 3 bases, J lost 9 bases, and 2 bases stayed unmatched. Looked up from germline, CDR1 is LNHDA and CDR2 is SQIVND (reference sequence).

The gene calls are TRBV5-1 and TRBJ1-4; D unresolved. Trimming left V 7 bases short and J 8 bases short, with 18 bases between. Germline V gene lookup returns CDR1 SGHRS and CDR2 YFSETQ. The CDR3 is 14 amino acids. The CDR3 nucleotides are TGCGCCAGCCGTGGGCAGGCCTGGAGGGAAAAACTGTTTTTT. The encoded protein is CASRGQAWREKLFF.